This T cell receptor beta chain was identified in a study of cytotoxic CD8 clonotypes in ibrutinib-treated CLL. In the study overall: Patients gave response samples after a median about 12 months of treatment, range 6 to 36.

V was shortened by 1 base and J by 4 bases, with 16 bases between the two germline ends. CDR1 and CDR2 (germline): SEHNR, FQNEAQ (reference sequence). The CDR3 contains 16 residues. Repertoires were generated with immunoSEQ multiplex PCR, while TCRdb's copy carries only in-frame clones and drops some. The sample includes roughly 180,000 clones, about 84% of them seen just once. The receptor was isolated from a human donor with chronic lymphocytic leukemia. The genes are TRBV7-9 and TRBJ1-2; the D gene is possibly TRBD1 (5 bases). The sample in question was PBMCs, obtained after 24 months of ibrutinib treatment. The CDR3 sequence: CASSLVAQGLGYGYTF. CDR3 DNA sequence: TGTGCCAGCAGCTTAGTCGCCCAGGGTTTGGGCTATGGCTACACCTTC. The complete variable domain, with remaining parts taken from reference TRBV7-9 and TRBJ1-2, reads DTGVSQNPRHKITKRGQNVTFRCDPISEHNRLYWYRQTLGQGPEFLTYFQNEAQLEKSRLLSDRFSAERPKGSFSTLEIQRTEQGDSAMYLCASSLVAQGLGYGYTFGSGTRLTVV.